The sample holds many counts of the clone carrying this TCR beta chain. The antigen is not known. The CDR3 goes on 3 residues after the read ends, and that part is filled in from the germline J gene. The CDR3 contains 15 residues. V lost 7 bases, J lost 6 bases, and 11 bases stayed unmatched. Caucasian heritage predominated among both patients and controls. This specimen belongs to a study of T cell clonality in common variable immunodeficiency. Study-wide results and caveats: In common variable immunodeficiency, TCR beta chains reportedly carried fewer deletions and N-nucleotide insertions.

Equal genomic DNA amounts from CVID and control samples were sequenced. TCRdb keeps only in-frame clones here, not all; method: immunoSEQ multiplex PCR. The sample was found to contain tens of thousands of clones, and every one recurs. The sequenced sample consisted of peripheral blood mononuclear cells. This clonotype was obtained from a person aged 18 to 69 in good health. This chain uses TRBV12-3 or TRBV12-4 with TRBJ2-1; 8 bases fit TRBD2. The CDR3 bases that were read are TGTGCCAGCAACTTGTACGGGAGCGGGAGCAATGAG. This gives the protein CASNLYGSGSNE. The CDR3 as a whole reads CASNLYGSGSNEQFF.